This entry lists 4 T cell receptor beta chains sequenced from one sample in a study of blood T cell repertoires in COVID-19. TCRdb keeps only in-frame clones here, not all; method: immunoSEQ multiplex PCR. The table shows around 200,000 clones, with roughly 80% occurring only once. The sample taken for sequencing was peripheral blood. The receptors shown here come from a woman of 80 years or more with acute or convalescent COVID-19.

This chain uses TRBV27 with TRBJ2-1; D possibly corresponds to TRBD1 (6 bases). The CDR3 consists of 15 residues. The germline V gene encodes CDR1 MNHEY and CDR2 SMNVEV (reference sequence). The V end was cut by 0 bases, the J end by 7 bases, with 13 bases between. This chain's CDR3 is CASSLSDRSGNEQFF. The CDR3 DNA reads TGTGCCAGCAGTTTATCAGACAGGAGTGGGAATGAGCAGTTCTTC.

The chain uses TRBV3-1 (or the pseudogene TRBV3-2) and TRBJ1-2; 9 nucleotides match TRBD1. CDR1 is LGHDT, CDR2 YNNKEL, per germline (reference sequence). The CDR3 runs to 14 residues. V lost 4 bases and J lost 7; bases outside the gene matches: 7. In nucleotides, the CDR3 is TGTGCCAGCAGCCTGGCGGACAGGGGCGGTGGCTACACCTTC. Translation: CASSLADRGGGYTF.

The rearrangement joins TRBV19 to TRBJ2-3; D gene ambiguous. There are 14 residues in the CDR3. Germline values: CDR1 LNHDA, CDR2 SQIVND (reference sequence). The V end lost 6 bases, the J end lost 0 bases, and 10 bases lay between the germline ends. DNA of the CDR3: TGTGCCAGTAGGGTGACACCTAGCACAGATACGCAGTATTTT. This codes for CASRVTPSTDTQYF.

The rearrangement links TRBV19 to TRBJ1-4; 9 bases are shared with TRBD1. Germline V gives CDR1 LNHDA, CDR2 SQIVND (reference sequence). The V and J ends lost 3 bases and 6 bases, in that order; junction bases with no gene match: 2. This CDR3 region has 14 residues. CDR3 sequence: CASSITGGYEKLFF. The DNA for the CDR3 is TGTGCCAGTAGTATCACAGGGGGCTATGAAAAACTGTTTTTT. The variable domain in full, completed from reference TRBV19 and TRBJ1-4, reads DGGITQSPKYLFRKEGQNVTLSCEQNLNHDAMYWYRQDPGQGLRLIYYSQIVNDFQKGDIAEGYSVSREKKESFPLTVTSAQKNPTAFYLCASSITGGYEKLFFGSGTQLSVL.